The T cell receptor beta chain described here comes from a study of CD8 T cells in ankylosing spondylitis. The CDR3 is 17 residues long. V lost 2 bases, J lost 1 base, and 9 bases stayed unmatched. The germline V gene encodes CDR1 SGHAT and CDR2 FQNNGV. This clonotype was seen a few times. TCRdb reprocessed the 5' RACE reads via MiXCR and lists one record per CDR3 protein. The table has 150,000 or so distinct CDR3 sequences, roughly 10% seen once. Sequenced input: blood, either unsorted or a sorted T cell fraction (not recorded which). The J gene is TRBJ2-3, the V gene TRBV11-2; 7 bases fit TRBD1. The clonotype originates from a male donor with ankylosing spondylitis or in good health (not recorded which). CDR3 protein: CASSLLPRDRRTDTQYF. For the CDR3, the DNA is TGTGCCAGCAGCTTACTACCCCGGGACAGACGCACAGATACGCAGTATTTT. The variable domain in full, with the rest retrieved from reference TRBV11-2 and TRBJ2-3, is EAGVAQSPRYKIIEKRQSVAFWCNPISGHATLYWYQQILGQGPKLLIQFQNNGVVDDSQLPKDRFSAERLKGVDSTLKIQPAKLEDSAVYLCASSLLPRDRRTDTQYFGPGTRLTVL.